The 18 T cell receptor beta chains reported below all come from one sample, sequenced in a study of blood T cells in healthy people across ages. Sample-barcoded 5' priming and a J-beta primer mix drove a second PCR of roughly 6 to 12 cycles. TCRdb reprocessed the 5' RACE reads via MiXCR and lists one record per CDR3 protein. There are 660,000 or so distinct CDR3 sequences in the sample; about 53% occur only once, and approximately 37% lies in the top ten. The source material was blood. These receptors came from a man in his sixties in good health.

V usage is TRBV20-1 and J usage is TRBJ1-2; 8 bases agree with TRBD1. The CDR3 loop spans 12 amino acids. The germline gives CDR1 DFQATT, CDR2 SNEGSKA (reference sequence). V lost 3 bases, J lost 6 bases, and 3 bases stayed unmatched. In nucleotides, the CDR3 is TGCAGTGCTAGGCAGGGGGCCGATGGCTACACCTTC. Translating it yields CSARQGADGYTF.

This clonotype was detected many times. The DNA of the CDR3 is TGTGCCAGCAGAGGACGAGCGGGGGGGCATTTGGAGACCCAGTACTTC. Translating gives CASRGRAGGHLETQYF. The chain uses TRBV6-2 or TRBV6-3 and TRBJ2-5, with 10 bases fitting TRBD2. This CDR3 contains 16 residues. Germline V gene lookup returns CDR1 MNHEY and CDR2 SVGEGT. Trimming cost V 6 bases and J 5 bases; bases outside gene matches: 12.

This clonotype has at least ten counts. The V call is TRBV29-1, the J call TRBJ2-5, with a possible D match to TRBD1 (6 bases). The CDR3 extends over 13 amino acids. Trimming removed 2 bases at V and 0 bases at J, with 7 bases between. Germline V CDR1 and CDR2: SQVTM, ANQGSEA. CDR3 nucleotide sequence: TGCAGCGTTGAAAGACAGGACCAAGAGACCCAGTACTTC. It codes for CSVERQDQETQYF. The whole variable domain, remainder taken from reference TRBV29-1 and TRBJ2-5, is SAVISQKPSRDICQRGTSLTIQCQVDSQVTMMFWYRQQPGQSLTLIATANQGSEATYESGFVIDKFPISRPNLTFSTLTVSNMSPEDSSIYLCSVERQDQETQYFGPGTRLLVL.

The chain carries TRBV7-2 and TRBJ2-7; TRBD1 agrees at 7 bases. The junction had 7 bases not matched to a gene; V was cut back by 3 bases and J by 2 bases. This CDR3 comprises 15 residues. CDR1 and CDR2 from the germline V gene are SGHTA and FQGNSA. In DNA, the CDR3 is TGTGCCAGCAGCTTTGGTTCGCAGGGGGCCTACGAGCAGTACTTC. This sequence encodes CASSFGSQGAYEQYF.

J is TRBJ2-7 and V is TRBV27; 8 nucleotides line up with TRBD2. CDR3 length equals 16 residues. Germline CDR1 is MNHEY and CDR2 is SMNVEV (reference sequence). V gave up 0 bases and J gave up 2 bases; unmatched junction bases: 6. The CDR3 protein is CASSLSRRGGPYEQYF. Here the CDR3 DNA reads TGTGCCAGCAGTTTATCTCGCCGCGGGGGGCCCTACGAGCAGTACTTC.

This clonotype was found a few times. The genes are TRBV28 and TRBJ2-7, with D possibly TRBD2 on 6 matching bases. This CDR3 is 13 amino acids long. CDR1 MDHEN and CDR2 SYDVKM come from the germline V gene. Trimming shortened V by 1 base and J by 4 bases, and 8 bases separated the two germline ends. CDR3 DNA sequence: TGTGCCAGCAGTTTATCCGGGAGATACGAGCAGTACTTC. This sequence encodes CASSLSGRYEQYF.

This clonotype was seen a few times. The chain employs TRBV21-1 and TRBJ1-2; no DNA check was done on the table's D call, TRBD1. TRBV21-1 is reported as a pseudogene. The CDR3 is 13 amino acids. Here the CDR3 DNA reads TGTGCCAGCATCCCGACAGGGAGGGACGGCTACACCTTC. Translated, it gives CASIPTGRDGYTF.

The chain has TRBV9 and TRBJ2-5; 11 bases match TRBD1. The CDR3 runs to 15 residues. Germline V CDR1 and CDR2: SGDLS, YYNGEE. Trimming removed 2 bases from V and 2 bases from J; junction bases left unmatched: 2. The CDR3 spells CASSVGTGGQETQYF. CDR3 sequence (DNA): TGTGCCAGCAGCGTGGGGACAGGGGGGCAAGAGACCCAGTACTTC.

The DNA of the CDR3 is TGCAGTGCTTATGCGGGCTCTTCTAATTCACCCCTCCACTTT. This gives the protein CSAYAGSSNSPLHF. This rearrangement joins TRBV20-1 to TRBJ1-6; no reliable D call. Germline V lookup: CDR1 DFQATT, CDR2 SNEGSKA (reference sequence). The CDR3 is 14 residues long. The V and J ends lost 5 bases and 6 bases respectively, with 14 bases between them.

The J gene is TRBJ2-1, the V gene TRBV11-2, with D possibly TRBD1 on 6 matching bases. Between the trimmed V and J ends, which lost 5 bases and 5 bases, there was a span of 13 bases. This CDR3 has 14 residues. Germline CDR1 SGHAT, CDR2 FQNNGV. Here the CDR3 reads CASSGRDTHNEQFF. CDR3 coding DNA: TGTGCCAGCAGCGGTCGGGACACCCACAATGAGCAGTTCTTC.

The chain employs TRBV5-5 and TRBJ2-3; 8 bases align to TRBD2. This CDR3 region has 15 residues. Germline CDR1 reads SGHKS; CDR2 reads YYEKEE (reference sequence). V dropped 4 bases and J dropped 5; count of bases not matched to a gene: 9. For the CDR3, the DNA is TGTGCCAGCAGCCGAGCGGGGGCCGGGGTAGATACGCAGTATTTT. Protein product: CASSRAGAGVDTQYF.

The V and J genes are TRBV12-3 or TRBV12-4 and TRBJ2-7; no firm D call. The end of the DNA is better explained by TRBJ2-5, so the J call may be wrong. The CDR3 length is 11 residues. CDR3: CASSFRQTQYF. The CDR3 DNA reads as TGTGCCAGCAGTTTCCGTCAGACCCAGTACTTC.

This clonotype was recorded a few times. The chain links TRBV7-9 to TRBJ1-1, with a possible D match to TRBD1 (6 bases). This CDR3 is 13 amino acids long. CDR1 SEHNR and CDR2 FQNEAQ come from the germline V gene (reference sequence). V shed 4 bases and J shed 1 base, with 7 bases lying between them. CDR3 coding DNA: TGTGCCAGCAGCTCCAGGGGGAACACTGAAGCTTTCTTT. Its protein product is CASSSRGNTEAFF. Filled out from reference TRBV7-9 and TRBJ1-1, the complete variable domain reads DTGVSQNPRHKITKRGQNVTFRCDPISEHNRLYWYRQTLGQGPEFLTYFQNEAQLEKSRLLSDRFSAERPKGSFSTLEIQRTEQGDSAMYLCASSSRGNTEAFFGQGTRLTVV.

The chain is built from TRBV12-3 or TRBV12-4 and TRBJ2-3; 8 nucleotides line up with TRBD2. This CDR3 region has 15 residues. V was clipped by 2 bases and J by 3 bases; unmatched bases: 4. The CDR3 bases are TGTGCCAGCAGTTTATTGCGGGGGGCTACAGATACGCAGTATTTT. Protein product: CASSLLRGATDTQYF.

The chain couples TRBV6-5 to TRBJ1-6; 7 bases line up with TRBD1. V was pared by 5 bases and J by 7 bases, with 14 bases of the junction left unmatched. Germline V gene data show CDR1 as MNHEY and CDR2 as SVGAGI. This CDR3 has 17 residues. CDR3 in amino acids: CASSLEGGGNDNSPLHF. As DNA, the CDR3 is TGTGCCAGCAGTCTCGAAGGAGGGGGCAATGACAATTCACCCCTCCACTTT.

This clonotype was detected many times. The rearrangement joins TRBV3-1 to TRBJ2-1; D is unclear. Germline V gives CDR1 LGHDT, CDR2 YNNKEL (reference sequence). Trimming took 0 bases from V and 6 from J, leaving 6 bases between them. The CDR3 extends over 13 amino acids. For the CDR3, the DNA is TGTGCCAGCAGCCAAGATAGTCCCAATGAGCAGTTCTTC. This codes for CASSQDSPNEQFF.

This clonotype was seen once. The V call is TRBV6-5, the J call TRBJ2-5; tentative D call: TRBD2 (7 bases). The CDR3 contains 15 residues. Trimming left V 7 bases short and J 4 bases short, with 19 bases between. The germline gives CDR1 MNHEY, CDR2 SVGAGI. The CDR3 nucleotides are TGTGCCAGCAAAGACTGGGGGGGGCGTGGAGAGACCCAGTACTTC. Translating it yields CASKDWGGRGETQYF.

This rearrangement joins TRBV28 to TRBJ1-6; a weak D match, TRBD1 (6 bases). V lost 6 bases to trimming and J lost 10 bases, with 16 bases between them. This CDR3 has 14 amino acids. Germline values: CDR1 MDHEN, CDR2 SYDVKM. The CDR3 is CASRTPQGGSPLHF. In nucleotides, the CDR3 is TGTGCCAGCAGGACGCCACAGGGCGGGTCACCCCTCCACTTT.